The rows below give T cell receptor beta chains drawn from one sample of a study of shared clonotypes between healthy human individuals. Measured with immunoSEQ multiplex PCR; TCRdb has only the in-frame clones, and not every one. This sample has about 2.4 million clones, with approximately 94% found just once. The sequencing input was naive CD4+ T cells from PBMCs. These receptors came from a man aged 18 to 30 in good health. Some clones in this sample may be carry-over from other donors' samples. Each CDR3 is given with its conserved first and last residue. D genes are given only for firm matches. Not all rows give a size; the values are once, few, many and, for expanded clones, a class.

CDR3aa: CASSHPRGNTGELFF
CDR3nt: TGCGCCAGCAGTCATCCGAGGGGAAACACCGGGGAGCTGTTTTTT
len: 15
v_gene: TRBV23-1
j_gene: TRBJ2-2
abundance: .
d_gene: .

CDR3aa: CASSLGLAGGPDTQYF
CDR3nt: TGCGCCAGCAGCTTGGGACTAGCGGGAGGCCCAGATACGCAGTATTTT
len: 16
v_gene: TRBV5-1
j_gene: TRBJ2-3
abundance: .
d_gene: TRBD2

CDR3aa: CASSYSFGGREAFF
CDR3nt: TGTGCCAGCAGTTACTCGTTCGGGGGCCGTGAAGCTTTCTTT
len: 14
v_gene: TRBV6-5
j_gene: TRBJ1-1
abundance: .
d_gene: .

CDR3aa: CASSLTSGVTYEQYF
CDR3nt: TGTGCCAGCAGTTTAACTAGCGGGGTAACCTACGAGCAGTACTTC
len: 15
v_gene: TRBV28
j_gene: TRBJ2-7
abundance: once
d_gene: TRBD2

CDR3aa: CASSLSLLTSGMVYNEQFF
CDR3nt: TGTGCCAGCAGTTTATCCCTCTTGACTAGCGGGATGGTCTACAATGAGCAGTTCTTC
len: 19
v_gene: TRBV28
j_gene: TRBJ2-1
abundance: .
d_gene: TRBD2

CDR3aa: CASRAGKRGYTDTQYF
CDR3nt: TGTGCCAGTAGGGCTGGCAAGCGGGGTTACACAGATACGCAGTATTTT
len: 16
v_gene: TRBV19
j_gene: TRBJ2-3
abundance: .
d_gene: TRBD2

CDR3aa: CASMMGSSTGELFF
CDR3nt: TGCGCCAGCATGATGGGGTCGAGCACCGGGGAGCTGTTTTTT
len: 14
v_gene: TRBV5-1
j_gene: TRBJ2-2
abundance: .
d_gene: .

CDR3aa: CASSVDVQTDTQYF
CDR3nt: TGTGCCAGCAGCGTAGACGTGCAAACAGATACGCAGTATTTT
len: 14
v_gene: TRBV9
j_gene: TRBJ2-3
abundance: once
d_gene: .

CDR3aa: CAINPGQGANTIYF
CDR3nt: TGTGCCATCAACCCCGGACAGGGGGCAAACACCATATATTTT
len: 14
v_gene: TRBV10-3
j_gene: TRBJ1-3
abundance: .
d_gene: TRBD1

CDR3aa: CASSRAVTGEQYF
CDR3nt: TGTGCCAGCAGTAGAGCGGTAACGGGCGAGCAGTACTTC
len: 13
v_gene: TRBV6-1
j_gene: TRBJ2-7
abundance: .
d_gene: .

CDR3aa: CASRGGGLVTNEKLFF
CDR3nt: TGTGCCAGCAGGGGTGGAGGGTTGGTGACTAATGAAAAACTGTTTTTT
len: 16
v_gene: TRBV28
j_gene: TRBJ1-4
abundance: .
d_gene: .

CDR3aa: CAWSLAGYSPLHF
CDR3nt: TGTGCCTGGAGTCTGGCAGGGTATTCACCCCTCCACTTT
len: 13
v_gene: TRBV30
j_gene: TRBJ1-6
abundance: .
d_gene: .

CDR3aa: CASSEQGQKNTEAFF
CDR3nt: TGTGCCAGCAGTGAACAAGGACAGAAGAACACTGAAGCTTTCTTT
len: 15
v_gene: TRBV6-1
j_gene: TRBJ1-1
abundance: .
d_gene: .

CDR3aa: CAAGRTSYEQYF
CDR3nt: TGTGCCGCGGGCCGGACGTCCTACGAGCAGTACTTC
len: 12
v_gene: TRBV7-2
j_gene: TRBJ2-7
abundance: .
d_gene: .

CDR3aa: CATSRIKQGTTDTQYF
CDR3nt: TGTGCCACCAGCAGAATTAAGCAGGGAACCACAGATACGCAGTATTTT
len: 16
v_gene: TRBV15
j_gene: TRBJ2-3
abundance: .
d_gene: .

CDR3aa: CASSSEPGRTGGYTF
CDR3nt: TGTGCCAGCAGCTCAGAACCCGGACGGACGGGGGGCTACACCTTC
len: 15
v_gene: TRBV7-6
j_gene: TRBJ1-2
abundance: .
d_gene: .

CDR3aa: CASSPHPGTSGRSSTDTQYF
CDR3nt: TGTGCCAGCAGTCCACACCCAGGGACTAGCGGGAGGTCCTCCACAGATACGCAGTATTTT
len: 20
v_gene: TRBV28
j_gene: TRBJ2-3
abundance: .
d_gene: TRBD2

CDR3aa: CASSLGSGNTIYF
CDR3nt: TGTGCCAGCAGCTTAGGATCCGGAAACACCATATATTTT
len: 13
v_gene: TRBV7-9
j_gene: TRBJ1-3
abundance: .
d_gene: .

CDR3aa: CASRFDTSYEQYF
CDR3nt: TGTGCCAGCAGATTCGACACGTCCTACGAGCAGTACTTC
len: 13
v_gene: TRBV2
j_gene: TRBJ2-7
abundance: .
d_gene: .

CDR3aa: CASSRGGVYGYTF
CDR3nt: TGTGCCAGCAGCCGAGGGGGAGTCTATGGCTACACCTTC
len: 13
v_gene: TRBV27
j_gene: TRBJ1-2
abundance: .
d_gene: .

CDR3aa: CASSMISAGPSPRPQETQYF
CDR3nt: TGTGCCAGTAGTATGATTTCAGCGGGACCCTCCCCAAGACCTCAAGAGACCCAGTACTTC
len: 20
v_gene: TRBV19
j_gene: TRBJ2-5
abundance: .
d_gene: TRBD2

CDR3aa: CASSAHDLEQYF
CDR3nt: TGTGCCAGCAGCGCACACGACCTCGAGCAGTACTTC
len: 12
v_gene: TRBV11-2
j_gene: TRBJ2-7
abundance: .
d_gene: .

CDR3aa: CASSLSAGSNQPQHF
CDR3nt: TGTGCCAGCAGTTTATCCGCGGGCAGCAATCAGCCCCAGCATTTT
len: 15
v_gene: TRBV28
j_gene: TRBJ1-5
abundance: few
d_gene: .

CDR3aa: CASSDTPQGSGYTF
CDR3nt: TGTGCCAGCAGTGATACGCCACAGGGAAGTGGCTACACCTTC
len: 14
v_gene: TRBV25-1
j_gene: TRBJ1-2
abundance: .
d_gene: .

CDR3aa: CASSIAVNGPQHF
CDR3nt: TGTGCCAGTAGTATAGCGGTCAACGGGCCCCAGCATTTT
len: 13
v_gene: TRBV19
j_gene: TRBJ1-5
abundance: .
d_gene: .

CDR3aa: CASSPGDASTDTQYF
CDR3nt: TGTGCCAGTTCCCCAGGGGACGCTAGCACAGATACGCAGTATTTT
len: 15
v_gene: TRBV19
j_gene: TRBJ2-3
abundance: .
d_gene: .

CDR3aa: CASSPTDRNYEQYF
CDR3nt: TGCGCCAGCAGTCCGACGGATAGAAACTACGAGCAGTACTTC
len: 14
v_gene: TRBV5-1
j_gene: TRBJ2-7
abundance: .
d_gene: .

CDR3aa: CASSTGEVSQPQHF
CDR3nt: TGTGCCAGTAGTACAGGGGAAGTAAGTCAGCCCCAGCACTTT
len: 14
v_gene: TRBV19
j_gene: TRBJ1-5
abundance: .
d_gene: .

CDR3aa: CASSPTDGDTQYF
CDR3nt: TGTGCCAGCAGCCCCACCGATGGGGATACGCAGTATTTT
len: 13
v_gene: TRBV9
j_gene: TRBJ2-3
abundance: .
d_gene: .

CDR3aa: CASRGTDNYGYTF
CDR3nt: TGTGCCAGCAGAGGGACGGACAACTATGGCTACACCTTC
len: 13
v_gene: TRBV28
j_gene: TRBJ1-2
abundance: .
d_gene: .

CDR3aa: CASRDRTYTGELFF
CDR3nt: TGTGCCAGCAGGGACAGGACCTACACCGGGGAGCTGTTTTTT
len: 14
v_gene: TRBV27
j_gene: TRBJ2-2
abundance: .
d_gene: TRBD1

CDR3aa: CSVFRGDTEAFF
CDR3nt: TGCAGCGTTTTTCGCGGGGACACTGAAGCTTTCTTT
len: 12
v_gene: TRBV29-1
j_gene: TRBJ1-1
abundance: .
d_gene: .

CDR3aa: CASRLQGAREQYF
CDR3nt: TGTGCCAGCAGACTTCAGGGGGCCCGGGAGCAGTACTTC
len: 13
v_gene: TRBV6-5
j_gene: TRBJ2-7
abundance: .
d_gene: TRBD1

CDR3aa: CASSQDQSGTSYEQYF
CDR3nt: TGCGCCAGCAGCCAAGATCAGTCCGGGACCTCCTACGAGCAGTACTTC
len: 16
v_gene: TRBV4-1
j_gene: TRBJ2-7
abundance: .
d_gene: .

CDR3aa: CASSLGEADSYNEQFF
CDR3nt: TGCGCCAGCAGCTTGGGGGAGGCCGACTCCTACAATGAGCAGTTCTTC
len: 16
v_gene: TRBV5-1
j_gene: TRBJ2-1
abundance: .
d_gene: .

CDR3aa: CASIKGPSYEQYF
CDR3nt: TGTGCCAGCATTAAGGGTCCCTCCTACGAGCAGTACTTC
len: 13
v_gene: TRBV28
j_gene: TRBJ2-7
abundance: .
d_gene: .

CDR3aa: CASSEYYVGSGTYGGELFF
CDR3nt: TGTGCCAGCAGTGAATATTACGTTGGTAGCGGGACCTACGGCGGGGAGCTGTTTTTT
len: 19
v_gene: TRBV6-1
j_gene: TRBJ2-2
abundance: .
d_gene: TRBD2

CDR3aa: CASSLWRDRGNEKLFF
CDR3nt: TGTGCCAGCAGCTTATGGAGGGACAGGGGTAATGAAAAACTGTTTTTT
len: 16
v_gene: TRBV7-9
j_gene: TRBJ1-4
abundance: .
d_gene: TRBD1

CDR3aa: CASRAGAISGNTIYF
CDR3nt: TGTGCCAGCAGAGCGGGCGCTATTTCTGGAAACACCATATATTTT
len: 15
v_gene: TRBV6-5
j_gene: TRBJ1-3
abundance: once
d_gene: .

CDR3aa: CASSGTHPTDTQYF
CDR3nt: TGTGCCAGCAGTGGGACTCACCCCACAGATACGCAGTATTTT
len: 14
v_gene: TRBV2
j_gene: TRBJ2-3
abundance: .
d_gene: .

CDR3aa: CASRTGSRSEQYF
CDR3nt: TGTGCCAGTAGGACGGGGTCAAGGTCCGAGCAGTACTTC
len: 13
v_gene: TRBV6-5
j_gene: TRBJ2-7
abundance: .
d_gene: .

CDR3aa: CASRRTGTGLGYGYTF
CDR3nt: TGTGCCAGCAGAAGGACCGGGACAGGGTTAGGCTATGGCTACACCTTC
len: 16
v_gene: TRBV28
j_gene: TRBJ1-2
abundance: .
d_gene: TRBD1

CDR3aa: CASRGGATTYEQYF
CDR3nt: TGTGCCAGCAGAGGGGGGGCAACAACCTACGAGCAGTACTTC
len: 14
v_gene: TRBV2
j_gene: TRBJ2-7
abundance: .
d_gene: .

CDR3aa: CASSQQNYEQYF
CDR3nt: TGCGCCAGCAGCCAACAGAATTACGAGCAGTACTTC
len: 12
v_gene: TRBV4-1
j_gene: TRBJ2-7
abundance: .
d_gene: .

CDR3aa: CASSSGLPGRGTDTQYF
CDR3nt: TGTGCCAGCAGCTCGGGACTACCGGGGCGAGGTACAGATACGCAGTATTTT
len: 17
v_gene: TRBV7-3
j_gene: TRBJ2-3
abundance: once
d_gene: TRBD2

CDR3aa: CASSIRPSYNEQFF
CDR3nt: TGTGCCAGCAGCATACGCCCCTCCTACAATGAGCAGTTCTTC
len: 14
v_gene: TRBV7-2
j_gene: TRBJ2-1
abundance: .
d_gene: .

CDR3aa: CASSPEGGYGYTF
CDR3nt: TGTGCCAGCTCACCGGAAGGGGGCTATGGCTACACCTTC
len: 13
v_gene: TRBV18
j_gene: TRBJ1-2
abundance: .
d_gene: .

CDR3aa: CASRDGFQETQYF
CDR3nt: TGTGCCAGCAGGGACGGATTCCAAGAGACCCAGTACTTC
len: 13
v_gene: TRBV6-1
j_gene: TRBJ2-5
abundance: .
d_gene: .